The table lists the clone carrying this T cell receptor (beta chain) with many counts. The antigen remains undetermined. Molecular barcoding with unique molecular identifiers was used for the TCRbeta library. Using its own MiXCR run on the PCR reads, TCRdb lists one record per CDR3 protein. The data hold about 260,000 distinct CDR3 sequences, with more than 9% observed a single time. The data originate from a study of T-cell reconstitution after alpha-beta-depleted transplantation in children. Findings and caveats of the study: At around two months after transplant, the alpha-beta T cells were reportedly derived from several hundred expanded clones that came from non-depleted graft cells. Elevated TCRbeta diversity at day 60 was traced, in some patients, to surviving recipient T cells and thymic progenitors. Most T-cell counts and diversity one year after the transplant came from T cells that were newly produced.

V was pared by 4 bases and J by 6 bases, with 12 bases between. Germline assignment: CDR1 MNHEY and CDR2 SVGAGI. The CDR3 spans 14 residues. The source of this sequence is a male patient aged 2 to 9 who had a stem cell transplant for chronic granulomatous disease, so the T cells may come from the graft donor. V usage is TRBV6-5 and J usage is TRBJ2-2; the D gene is possibly TRBD2 (6 bases). This material consisted of peripheral blood, taken 180 days after TCRalphabeta/CD19-depleted stem cell transplant. Here the CDR3 reads CASSFRGSPGELFF. Written as DNA, the CDR3 is TGTGCCAGCAGTTTTCGGGGGAGCCCCGGGGAGCTGTTTTTT.